These 20 T cell receptor beta chains were sequenced from one sample in a study of blood T cell repertoires in COVID-19. The method was immunoSEQ multiplex PCR; TCRdb's version includes in-frame clones alone and lacks a portion of them. The table shows 150,000 to 200,000 clones, with 84% occurring only once. Material for sequencing was PBMCs or T cells enriched from blood (not recorded which). The receptors originated from a woman aged 25 to 45 who had been exposed to COVID-19.

The chain has TRBV11-2 and TRBJ2-7; tentatively, D is TRBD2 (5 bases). Germline values: CDR1 SGHAT, CDR2 FQNNGV. This CDR3 is 14 amino acids long. V lost 5 bases to trimming and J lost 2 bases, with 13 bases between them. CDR3 coding DNA: TGTGCCAGCAGCCCAAGTTGGACTCCCTACGAGCAGTACTTC. Its protein product is CASSPSWTPYEQYF.

The chain joins TRBV5-5 to TRBJ1-5; D gene ambiguous. Germline V CDR1 and CDR2: SGHKS, YYEKEE (reference sequence). V was shortened by 0 bases and J by 9 bases, with 13 bases between the two germline ends. This CDR3 has 14 amino acids. The CDR3 nucleotides read TGTGCCAGCAGCTTGGATACCGTTAGTCGGCCCCAGCATTTT. It encodes CASSLDTVSRPQHF.

The V gene is TRBV12-3 or TRBV12-4, the J gene TRBJ1-2, with D possibly TRBD1 on 5 matching bases. There are 10 residues in the CDR3. Trimming shortened V by 6 bases and J by 14 bases, and 13 bases separated the two germline ends. CDR3 DNA sequence: TGTGCCAGCAGCACCCGGGACTTGACCTTC. Amino acid sequence: CASSTRDLTF.

The chain carries TRBV18 and TRBJ1-2; D not resolved. Per germline, CDR1 KGHSH and CDR2 LQKENI. The ends were cut back, 8 bases at V and 5 bases at J, with 9 bases in the middle. The length of the CDR3 is 11 residues. The CDR3 DNA reads as TGTGCCAGCCGTACAGAGTATGGCTACACCTTC. The encoded protein is CASRTEYGYTF.

The rearrangement links TRBV2 to TRBJ1-2, with 8 bases matching TRBD1. Germline CDR1 reads SNHLY; CDR2 reads FYNNEI. Trimming at V came to 7 bases and at J to 4 bases, leaving 8 bases not matched to a gene. The CDR3 has 14 amino acids. The CDR3 reads CASTPGTGGYGYTF. CDR3 nucleotides: TGTGCCAGCACCCCTGGGACAGGCGGCTATGGCTACACCTTC.

This clone was seen more than once but under ten times. The rearrangement joins TRBV7-6 to TRBJ1-1; 7 positions match TRBD1. From germline, CDR1 is SGHVS and CDR2 FNYEAQ. The CDR3 loop spans 15 amino acids. Trimming removed 6 bases from V and 2 bases from J; junction bases left unmatched: 9. For the CDR3, the DNA is TGTGCCAGCAGTCGGGACAGCTCTCTCAACACTGAAGCTTTCTTT. Its translation is CASSRDSSLNTEAFF.

The gene calls are TRBV11-2 and TRBJ2-7; D unresolved. Trimming left V 5 bases short and J 6 bases short, with 11 bases between. The CDR3 has 12 residues. CDR1 is SGHAT, CDR2 FQNNGV, per germline. As DNA, the CDR3 is TGTGCCAGCAGCCCCATACTCGGCGAGCAGTACTTC. Protein product: CASSPILGEQYF.

The chain uses TRBV19 and TRBJ2-2; no clear D. The germline V and J ends were trimmed by 5 bases and 4 bases, with 11 bases remaining between them. The CDR3 is 14 amino acids. The germline V gene has CDR1 LNHDA and CDR2 SQIVND (reference sequence). The CDR3 here is CASSPLLVTGELFF. The DNA for the CDR3 is TGTGCCAGTAGTCCCTTACTCGTCACCGGGGAGCTGTTTTTT.

The chain carries TRBV18 and TRBJ2-7; TRBD2 matches at 7 bases. Looked up from germline, CDR1 is KGHSH and CDR2 is LQKENI. Trimming cost V 5 bases and J 4 bases; bases outside gene matches: 8. The CDR3 runs 14 residues. CDR3 protein: CASSSEREGYEQYF. DNA for the CDR3: TGTGCCAGCTCAAGTGAGAGGGAGGGGTACGAGCAGTACTTC.

Only a few counts were recorded for this clone. J is TRBJ1-1 and V is TRBV19, with D maybe TRBD1 (5 bases). This CDR3 contains 14 residues. V lost 5 bases and J 5 bases, leaving 15 bases between the germline ends. Germline V gene data show CDR1 as LNHDA and CDR2 as SQIVND (reference sequence). CDR3 loop: CASSPLQDGTEAFF. In DNA form, the CDR3 reads TGTGCCAGTAGTCCCCTACAGGACGGGACTGAAGCTTTCTTT.

This CDR3 is CASSQDQAGIYGYTF. The CDR3 DNA sequence: TGCGCCAGCAGCCAAGATCAGGCGGGGATCTATGGCTACACCTTC. The chain recombines TRBV4-3 with TRBJ1-2; no clear D gene. Deletions cut 0 bases from V and 4 bases from J, with 12 bases between. Germline values: CDR1 LGHNA, CDR2 YSLEER. The CDR3 consists of 15 residues.

The rearrangement uses TRBV3-1 (or the pseudogene TRBV3-2) and TRBJ2-7; D perhaps matches TRBD1 (6 bases). CDR3 size: 14 residues. Germline values: CDR1 LGHDT, CDR2 YNNKEL (reference sequence). V lost 4 bases to trimming and J lost 6 bases, with 16 bases between them. The CDR3 DNA sequence: TGTGCCAGCAGCCTCGGACAGATCCGCTCCGAGCAGTACTTC. Amino acid sequence: CASSLGQIRSEQYF.

The table lists this clone with a few counts. The J gene is TRBJ1-2, the V gene TRBV19, with 9 bases identical to TRBD1. This CDR3 contains 15 residues. Germline trimming cut 9 bases from V and 4 bases from J; bases unmatched to any gene: 12. Germline V gene lookup returns CDR1 LNHDA and CDR2 SQIVND (reference sequence). The CDR3 sequence: CASNTGMGQGYGYTF. The CDR3 DNA reads TGTGCCAGCAATACCGGGATGGGACAGGGCTATGGCTACACCTTC. The full variable domain, its missing parts supplied by reference TRBV19 and TRBJ1-2, is DGGITQSPKYLFRKEGQNVTLSCEQNLNHDAMYWYRQDPGQGLRLIYYSQIVNDFQKGDIAEGYSVSREKKESFPLTVTSAQKNPTAFYLCASNTGMGQGYGYTFGSGTRLTVV.

The J gene is TRBJ2-5, the V gene TRBV10-3, with D maybe TRBD2 (7 bases). Germline V CDR1 and CDR2: ENHRY, SYGVKD. CDR3 size: 13 residues. V lost 7 bases to trimming and J lost 9 bases, with 18 bases between them. CDR3 in amino acids: CAITPAPGGPQYF. CDR3 bases: TGTGCCATCACCCCGGCACCCGGGGGGCCCCAGTACTTC.

The chain uses TRBV11-2 and TRBJ2-7; no definite D call. The CDR3 spans 14 residues. Germline values: CDR1 SGHAT, CDR2 FQNNGV. V lost 5 bases, J lost 3 bases, and 14 bases lay in between. The CDR3 DNA follows: TGTGCCAGCAGCCCCCCCTACCCGAACTACGAGCAGTACTTC. This encodes CASSPPYPNYEQYF.

The V call is TRBV20-1, the J call TRBJ2-3; D perhaps matches TRBD2 (6 bases). This CDR3 has 15 residues. Trimming cost V 3 bases and J 2 bases, with 15 bases left between them. Germline assignment: CDR1 DFQATT and CDR2 SNEGSKA (reference sequence). In nucleotides, the CDR3 is TGCAGTGCTAGTTCGTACGCGGGGTACACAGATACGCAGTATTTT. It encodes CSASSYAGYTDTQYF.

The chain couples TRBV9 to TRBJ2-5, with D unclear. The CDR3 is 16 residues long. V lost 2 bases, J lost 4 bases, and 18 bases lay in between. In germline, CDR1 is SGDLS, CDR2 YYNGEE. CDR3 nucleotides: TGTGCCAGCAGCGTGGGCCCATCAACCCAACGAGAGACCCAGTACTTC. Its protein is CASSVGPSTQRETQYF.

CDR3 amino acids: CASSLGGVGQPQHF. Here the CDR3 DNA reads TGTGCCAGCAGCTTAGGCGGGGTGGGCCAGCCCCAGCATTTT. This chain connects TRBV11-2 to TRBJ1-5; D gene ambiguous. Germline assignment: CDR1 SGHAT and CDR2 FQNNGV. Trimming pared 1 base from V and 7 bases from J, leaving 11 bases between. The CDR3 extends over 14 amino acids.

This chain joins TRBV7-9 and TRBJ1-4, with D perhaps TRBD1 (6 bases). CDR3 length: 14 amino acids. Trimming shortened V by 0 bases and J by 7 bases, and 9 bases separated the two germline ends. Germline V lookup: CDR1 SEHNR, CDR2 FQNEAQ (reference sequence). This CDR3 is CASSLAGGREKLFF. CDR3 nucleotides: TGTGCCAGCAGCTTAGCAGGGGGTCGTGAAAAACTGTTTTTT.

This sequence joins TRBV1 and TRBJ2-5; the D call TRBD2 from the table was never checked on the DNA. TRBV1 is listed as a pseudogene. CDR3 length equals 19 residues. CDR3 sequence: CTSSQGPQRGAQGQETQYF. CDR3 nucleotides: TGCACCAGCAGCCAAGGTCCCCAGCGGGGGGCCCAGGGACAAGAGACCCAGTACTTC.